This is a list of T cell receptor beta chains from one sample in a study of blood T cell repertoires in COVID-19. Clones were read by immunoSEQ multiplex PCR, and TCRdb kept only the in-frame ones, dropping some. The sample yields 250,000 or so clones, 90% seen once. Sequenced: peripheral blood. The receptors here all came from an older woman with COVID-19, enrolled during active disease. The CDR3 runs from the conserved cysteine through the conserved F or W. Each record gives: clone size, J gene, D gene, V gene, CDR3 protein, CDR3 DNA. D genes are given only for firm matches. Expanded clones get a size class; other rows say once, few or many, or leave the size out.

>NA|TRBJ1-1|NA|TRBV13
CASSLGGGTNTEAFF
TGTGCCAGCAGCTTAGGTGGAGGGACGAACACTGAAGCTTTCTTT
>NA|TRBJ1-4|NA|TRBV18
CASSPRVFTSAEKLFF
TGTGCCAGCTCACCCCGGGTATTTACCTCAGCTGAAAAACTGTTTTTT
>NA|TRBJ1-1|TRBD1|TRBV18
CASSPMTGIDTEAFF
TGTGCCAGCTCACCAATGACAGGGATAGACACTGAAGCTTTCTTT
>NA|TRBJ1-5|NA|TRBV18
CASSPNAREGQPQHF
TGTGCCAGCTCGCCAAACGCCAGGGAAGGTCAGCCCCAGCATTTT
>NA|TRBJ1-5|TRBD1|TRBV19
CASRRDGTASNQPQHF
TGTGCCAGTAGGCGAGACGGGACAGCGAGCAATCAGCCCCAGCATTTT
>NA|TRBJ1-4|NA|TRBV7-9
CASSFRDTGSQEKLFF
TGTGCCAGCAGCTTTCGGGACACCGGATCACAAGAAAAACTGTTTTTT
>NA|TRBJ2-2|TRBD2|TRBV10-3
CAISESSGGTAGELFF
TGTGCCATCAGTGAGTCTAGCGGGGGCACGGCCGGGGAGCTGTTTTTT
>NA|TRBJ1-1|NA|TRBV19
CASSISVGGTEAFF
TGTGCCAGTAGTATCTCGGTGGGGGGCACTGAAGCTTTCTTT
>NA|TRBJ2-3|TRBD2|TRBV4-1
CASSQDVRSGGAYTQYF
TGCGCCAGCAGCCAAGACGTGCGAAGCGGGGGGGCATATACGCAGTATTTT
>few|TRBJ2-2|TRBD2|TRBV7-2
CASSLDIAGGSSTGELFF
TGTGCCAGCAGCTTAGATATAGCGGGGGGGTCGTCGACCGGGGAGCTGTTTTTT
>NA|TRBJ2-7|TRBD1|TRBV5-1
CASSVGQGGNEQYF
TGCGCCAGCAGCGTGGGACAGGGGGGGAACGAGCAGTACTTC
>NA|TRBJ2-4|TRBD1|TRBV5-4
CASSFQGDKNIQYF
TGTGCCAGCAGCTTCCAGGGGGACAAAAACATTCAGTACTTC
>NA|TRBJ2-2|NA|TRBV5-4
CASSPGGRNTGELFF
TGTGCCAGCAGCCCGGGGGGCCGGAACACCGGGGAGCTGTTTTTT
>few|TRBJ1-2|NA|TRBV2
CASSETTGTIFANYGYTF
TGTGCCAGCAGTGAAACGACAGGAACTATCTTCGCTAACTATGGCTACACCTTC
>NA|TRBJ1-2|NA|TRBV5-1
CASSRPRGVDGYTF
TGCGCCAGCAGCCGCCCGCGGGGTGTGGATGGCTACACCTTC
>NA|TRBJ1-4|TRBD1|TRBV9
CASSARGDNEKLFF
TGTGCCAGCAGCGCCAGGGGGGACAATGAAAAACTGTTTTTT
>NA|TRBJ2-3|TRBD2|TRBV11-2
CASGDGGTRTDTQYF
TGTGCCAGCGGCGACGGGGGGACTCGCACAGATACGCAGTATTTT
>NA|TRBJ1-6|TRBD1|TRBV9
CASSARQGQSPLHF
TGTGCCAGCAGCGCCAGGCAGGGACAGTCACCCCTCCACTTT
>few|TRBJ1-2|TRBD1|TRBV27
CASSPEGQGYGYTF
TGTGCCAGCAGTCCCGAAGGACAGGGCTATGGCTACACCTTC
>NA|TRBJ2-5|TRBD2|TRBV11-2
CASSPGLAGEETQYF
TGTGCCAGCAGCCCTGGACTAGCGGGGGAAGAGACCCAGTACTTC
>few|TRBJ1-6|TRBD1|TRBV5-8
CASRLPGQLSSLHF
TGTGCCAGCAGACTACCGGGACAGCTTTCTTCCCTCCACTTT